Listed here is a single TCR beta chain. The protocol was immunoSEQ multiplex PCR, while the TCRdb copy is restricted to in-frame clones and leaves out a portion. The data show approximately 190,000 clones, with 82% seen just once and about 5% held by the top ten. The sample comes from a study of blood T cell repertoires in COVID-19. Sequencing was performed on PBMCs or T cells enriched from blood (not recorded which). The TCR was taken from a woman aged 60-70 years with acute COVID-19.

The CDR3 region is CASSQGGLGEKLFF. CDR3 coding DNA: TGCGCCAGCAGCCAGGGAGGGTTGGGAGAAAAACTGTTTTTT. The chain joins TRBV4-3 to TRBJ1-4; D ambiguous. CDR3 length equals 14 residues. Germline V gene sequence: CDR1 LGHNA, CDR2 YSLEER. V was cut by 3 bases and J by 8 bases, with 13 bases left in between.